This T cell receptor beta chain emerged from a study of regulatory T cells in long-lasting Graves disease. With iRepertoire HTBI primers and Arm-PCR of CDR3 regions, TCR beta libraries were built. In TCRdb, the multiplex PCR reads were re-called with MiXCR into one record per CDR3 protein. Here the sample spans approximately 250,000 distinct CDR3 sequences, approximately 20% being singletons. The germline CDR1 and CDR2 sequences are MNHNS and SASEGT. With 8 bases clipped from V and 4 bases from J, the junction kept 9 bases outside the gene matches. There are 14 residues in the CDR3. This clonotype was recorded many times. What it binds is unknown. Time point noted: newly diagnosed GD, antithyroid drugs for less than 3 months. After RNA was extracted from PBMCs, the TCR library was made from it. The patients were drawn from one endocrinology department in Xi'an, China. Study results and caveats: Researchers reported studying only peripheral blood, not thyroid tissue. Persistent Graves' patients had lower TCR diversity than newly diagnosed ones.

The receptor comes from a female donor with Graves disease. The V and J genes are TRBV6-1 and TRBJ1-2; 8 bases agree with TRBD1. This specimen was peripheral blood mononuclear cells (PBMCs), taken at new diagnosis, from a patient treated with antithyroid drugs. CDR3 amino acids: CASLDRGGSYGYTF. CDR3 DNA: TGTGCCAGCCTAGACAGGGGAGGTAGCTATGGCTACACCTTC.